The clone carrying this TCR beta chain appeared a few times. What it recognizes is unknown. This sample is drawn from a study of blood T cells in healthy people across ages. Study findings and constraints: Among T cells, TCR beta diversity per million cells dropped roughly linearly as age rose.

A J-beta primer mix and a sample-barcoded 5' primer were used in a second PCR of about 6 to 12 cycles. A 12-random-nucleotide template-switch adaptor tagged each cDNA molecule. TCRdb re-analysed the 5' RACE reads in MiXCR, keeping a single row per CDR3 protein. The table has fewer than 1,000,000 distinct CDR3 sequences, about half seen once. In germline, CDR1 is MGHDK, CDR2 SYGVNS. The CDR3 runs to 14 residues. The ends were cut back, 3 bases at V and 8 bases at J, with 14 bases in the middle. The receptor was isolated from a man aged 80 or over in good health. The sequenced sample consisted of blood. The gene calls are TRBV25-1 and TRBJ2-1, with D tentatively TRBD2 (5 bases). CDR3 residues: CASSDSLATYEQFF. CDR3 DNA sequence: TGTGCCAGCAGTGATAGTCTAGCAACCTATGAGCAGTTCTTC.